These T cell receptor beta chains were read from a single sample in a study of shared clonotypes between healthy human individuals. Generated by immunoSEQ multiplex PCR, the TCRdb table keeps only in-frame clones and is missing some. The sample records about 770,000 clones, 72% being singletons. The sequenced sample was memory CD4+ T cells sorted from blood. All receptors derive from a woman aged 25 to 39 in good health. The CDR3 runs from the conserved cysteine through the conserved F or W. Each record gives: D gene, V gene, J gene, clone size, CDR3 length, CDR3 protein, CDR3 DNA. The D gene is left open where the match is weak. Size values are once, few and many counts, or a class for expanded clones, and some rows have none.

NA	TRBV27	TRBJ2-7	NA	14	CASSLNGGGYEQYF	TGTGCCAGCAGTTTAAATGGGGGCGGCTACGAGCAGTACTTC
NA	TRBV4-1	TRBJ1-2	NA	14	CASSQDRTVYGYTF	TGCGCCAGCAGCCAAGATAGGACAGTCTATGGCTACACCTTC
TRBD1	TRBV15	TRBJ2-5	many	14	CATSRDRGQETQYF	TGTGCCACCAGCAGAGACAGGGGGCAAGAGACCCAGTACTTC
NA	TRBV7-6	TRBJ1-1	few	14	CASSLALTAREAFF	TGTGCCAGCAGCTTAGCGTTGACAGCCAGAGAAGCTTTCTTT
NA	TRBV5-1	TRBJ2-5	NA	14	CASSWNAGGETQYF	TGCGCCAGCAGCTGGAACGCCGGCGGGGAGACCCAGTACTTC
TRBD2	TRBV6-1	TRBJ2-1	few	14	CASSLAGSYNEQFF	TGTGCCAGCAGCCTAGCGGGGTCCTACAATGAGCAGTTCTTC
TRBD2	TRBV19	TRBJ2-1	NA	16	CASSIGGTNIGNEQFF	TGTGCCAGTAGTATTGGAGGGACTAATATCGGCAATGAGCAGTTCTTC
TRBD1	TRBV29-1	TRBJ1-2	NA	13	CSVENRGSYGYTF	TGCAGCGTTGAAAACAGGGGGAGTTACGGCTACACCTTC
NA	TRBV5-8	TRBJ1-2	NA	13	CASNNRQGKGYTF	TGTGCCAGCAACAATCGGCAGGGAAAAGGCTACACCTTC
TRBD1	TRBV28	TRBJ1-5	NA	14	CASSAHRGRQPQHF	TGTGCCAGCAGTGCGCACAGGGGACGCCAGCCCCAGCATTTT
NA	TRBV15	TRBJ2-7	NA	14	CATSRGGQNYEQYF	TGTGCCACCAGCAGAGGTGGACAGAACTACGAGCAGTACTTC
NA	TRBV11-3	TRBJ1-3	NA	16	CASSLLYRRGGNTIYF	TGTGCCAGCAGCTTATTATATCGGAGGGGAGGAAACACCATATATTTT
NA	TRBV7-9	TRBJ1-2	NA	14	CASSLAGALRGYTF	TGTGCCAGCAGCTTAGCAGGAGCGCTCCGGGGCTACACCTTC
NA	TRBV4-1	TRBJ2-6	once	20	CASSQVGPGRTTTGANVLTF	TGCGCCAGCAGCCAAGTGGGGCCAGGCAGGACTACAACTGGGGCCAACGTCCTGACTTTC
NA	TRBV7-9	TRBJ2-3	NA	16	CASSPTGTLTTDTQYF	TGTGCCAGCAGCCCTACCGGGACACTGACTACAGATACGCAGTATTTT
NA	TRBV5-1	TRBJ2-2	NA	14	CASSLEARAGELFF	TGCGCCAGCAGCTTGGAGGCGCGGGCCGGGGAGCTGTTTTTT
TRBD2	TRBV30	TRBJ2-2	NA	17	CARGLAGEWRDTGELFF	TGTGCCCGCGGACTAGCGGGAGAGTGGAGGGACACCGGGGAGCTGTTTTTT
NA	TRBV21-1	TRBJ2-7	NA	16	CASRRNSGEIIDEQYF	TGTGCCAGCAGGAGAAACTCCGGGGAAATAATCGACGAGCAGTACTTC
NA	TRBV7-8	TRBJ1-1	NA	16	CASSLTSWEGKPEAFF	TGTGCCAGCAGCTTAACAAGCTGGGAGGGGAAGCCAGAAGCTTTCTTT
NA	TRBV5-4	TRBJ1-3	NA	15	CASSQAQQGGNTIYF	TGTGCCAGCAGCCAAGCGCAACAGGGAGGAAACACCATATATTTT
TRBD2	TRBV6-1	TRBJ2-1	NA	14	CASILGTTYNEQFF	TGTGCCAGCATCCTTGGGACTACATACAATGAGCAGTTCTTC
TRBD2	TRBV7-2	TRBJ2-1	NA	15	CASSSPGLAGHEQFF	TGTGCCAGCAGCTCGCCGGGACTAGCGGGACATGAGCAGTTCTTC
TRBD1	TRBV28	TRBJ1-2	NA	16	CASTTSPRGRVYGYTF	TGTGCCAGCACCACCTCCCCGAGGGGGCGCGTCTATGGCTACACCTTC
NA	TRBV15	TRBJ1-5	NA	18	CATSRDYAAAGGNQPQHF	TGTGCCACCAGCAGAGATTACGCGGCGGCTGGTGGCAATCAGCCCCAGCATTTT
TRBD2	TRBV5-1	TRBJ2-5	few	15	CASSVGTSGQETQYF	TGCGCCAGCAGCGTCGGGACTAGCGGGCAAGAGACCCAGTACTTC
TRBD2	TRBV28	TRBJ2-5	few	16	CASSFVGTSGQETQYF	TGTGCCAGCAGTTTCGTAGGTACTAGCGGCCAAGAGACCCAGTACTTC
NA	TRBV28	TRBJ1-2	few	14	CASSLTGPNYGYTF	TGTGCCAGCAGTTTAACCGGGCCTAACTATGGCTACACCTTC